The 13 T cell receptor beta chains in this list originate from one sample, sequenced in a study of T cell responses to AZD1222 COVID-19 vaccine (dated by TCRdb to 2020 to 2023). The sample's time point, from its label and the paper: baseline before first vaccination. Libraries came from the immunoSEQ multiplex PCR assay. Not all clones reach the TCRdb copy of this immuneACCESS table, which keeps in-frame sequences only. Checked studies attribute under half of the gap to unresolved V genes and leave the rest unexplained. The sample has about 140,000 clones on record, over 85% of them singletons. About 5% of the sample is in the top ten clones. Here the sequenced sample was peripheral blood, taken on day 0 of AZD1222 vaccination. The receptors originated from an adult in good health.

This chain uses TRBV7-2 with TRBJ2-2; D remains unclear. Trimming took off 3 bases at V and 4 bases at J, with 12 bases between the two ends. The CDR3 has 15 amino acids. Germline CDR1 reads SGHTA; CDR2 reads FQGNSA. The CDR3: CASSFNYLSTGELFF. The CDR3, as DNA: TGTGCCAGCAGCTTCAACTATCTCTCCACCGGGGAGCTGTTTTTT.

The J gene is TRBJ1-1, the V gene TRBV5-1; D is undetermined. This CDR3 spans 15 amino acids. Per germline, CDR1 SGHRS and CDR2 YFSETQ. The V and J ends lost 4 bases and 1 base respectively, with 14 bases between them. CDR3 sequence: CASSLRYGWNTEAFF. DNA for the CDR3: TGCGCCAGCAGCCTTCGATACGGATGGAACACTGAAGCTTTCTTT.

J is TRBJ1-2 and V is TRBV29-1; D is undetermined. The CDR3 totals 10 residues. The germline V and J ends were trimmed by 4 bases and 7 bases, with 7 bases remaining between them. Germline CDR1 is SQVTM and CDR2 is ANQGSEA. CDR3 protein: CSVVSGGYTF. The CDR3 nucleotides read TGCAGCGTTGTCAGCGGTGGCTACACCTTC.

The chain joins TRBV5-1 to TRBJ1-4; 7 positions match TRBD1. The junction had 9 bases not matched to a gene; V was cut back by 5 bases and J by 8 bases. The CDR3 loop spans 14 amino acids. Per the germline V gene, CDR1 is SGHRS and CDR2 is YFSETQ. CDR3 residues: CASRPTGAREKLFF. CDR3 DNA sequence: TGCGCCAGCAGACCCACAGGGGCCCGGGAAAAACTGTTTTTT.

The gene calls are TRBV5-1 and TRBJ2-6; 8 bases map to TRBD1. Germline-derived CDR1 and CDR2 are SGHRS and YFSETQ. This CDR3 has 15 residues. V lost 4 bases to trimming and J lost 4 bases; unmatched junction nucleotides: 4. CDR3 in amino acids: CASSPDRGGANVLTF. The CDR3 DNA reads TGCGCCAGCAGCCCCGACAGGGGAGGGGCCAACGTCCTGACTTTC.

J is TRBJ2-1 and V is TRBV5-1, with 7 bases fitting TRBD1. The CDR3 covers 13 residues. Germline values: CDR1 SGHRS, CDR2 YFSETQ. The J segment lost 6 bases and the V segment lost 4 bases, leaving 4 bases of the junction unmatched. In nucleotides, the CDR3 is TGCGCCAGCAGCCCGGACAGGTTCAATGAGCAGTTCTTC. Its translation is CASSPDRFNEQFF.

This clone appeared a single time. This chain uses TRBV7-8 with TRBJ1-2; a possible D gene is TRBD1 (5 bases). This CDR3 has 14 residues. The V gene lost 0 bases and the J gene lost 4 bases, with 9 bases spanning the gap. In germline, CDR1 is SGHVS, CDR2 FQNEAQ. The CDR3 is CASSLATASYGYTF. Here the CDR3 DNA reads TGTGCCAGCAGCTTAGCGACAGCCAGCTATGGCTACACCTTC.

CDR3 residues: CASSGGRAALPYEQYF. The CDR3 DNA sequence: TGTGCCAGCAGCGGAGGAAGGGCAGCCCTTCCCTACGAGCAGTACTTC. The rearrangement joins TRBV9 to TRBJ2-7, with D hard to call. Trimming took 3 bases from V and 2 from J, leaving 18 bases between them. The CDR3 covers 16 residues. Germline values: CDR1 SGDLS, CDR2 YYNGEE.

The CDR3 DNA sequence: TGTGCCAGCTCACGGACCTGGGACAGCCTTAATGAAAAACTGTTTTTT. Its translation: CASSRTWDSLNEKLFF. The V gene is TRBV18, the J gene TRBJ1-4; 7 nucleotides agree with TRBD1. J lost 4 bases, V lost 4 bases, and 9 bases had no gene match. The CDR3 is made up of 16 amino acids. CDR1 and CDR2 from the germline V gene are KGHSH and LQKENI.

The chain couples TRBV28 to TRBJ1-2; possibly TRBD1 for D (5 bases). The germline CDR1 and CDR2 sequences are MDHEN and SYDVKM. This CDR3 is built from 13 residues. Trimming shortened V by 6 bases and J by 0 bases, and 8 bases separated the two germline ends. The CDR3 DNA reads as TGTGCCAGCAGGACGACAGCTAACTATGGCTACACCTTC. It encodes CASRTTANYGYTF.

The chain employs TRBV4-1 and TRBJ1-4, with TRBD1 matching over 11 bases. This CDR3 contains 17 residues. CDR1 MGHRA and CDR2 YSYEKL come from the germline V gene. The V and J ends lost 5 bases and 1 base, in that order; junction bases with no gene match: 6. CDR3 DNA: TGCGCCAGCAGCGATAGGACAGGGGGCTTAACTAATGAAAAACTGTTTTTT. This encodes CASSDRTGGLTNEKLFF.

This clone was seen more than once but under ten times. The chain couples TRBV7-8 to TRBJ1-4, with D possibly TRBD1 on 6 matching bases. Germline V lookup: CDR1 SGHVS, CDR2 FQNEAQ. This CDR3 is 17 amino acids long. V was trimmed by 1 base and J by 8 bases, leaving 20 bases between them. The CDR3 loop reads CASSLEGRGGGSEKLFF. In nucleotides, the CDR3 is TGTGCCAGCAGCTTAGAAGGCAGGGGAGGGGGGTCGGAAAAACTGTTTTTT.

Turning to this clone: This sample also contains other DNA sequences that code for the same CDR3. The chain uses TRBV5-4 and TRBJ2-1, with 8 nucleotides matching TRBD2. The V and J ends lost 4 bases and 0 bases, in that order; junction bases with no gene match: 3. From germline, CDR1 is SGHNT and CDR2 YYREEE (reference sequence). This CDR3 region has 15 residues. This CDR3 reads CASSPGGPSYNEQFF. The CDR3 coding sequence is TGTGCCAGCAGCCCGGGGGGGCCCTCCTACAATGAGCAGTTCTTC.